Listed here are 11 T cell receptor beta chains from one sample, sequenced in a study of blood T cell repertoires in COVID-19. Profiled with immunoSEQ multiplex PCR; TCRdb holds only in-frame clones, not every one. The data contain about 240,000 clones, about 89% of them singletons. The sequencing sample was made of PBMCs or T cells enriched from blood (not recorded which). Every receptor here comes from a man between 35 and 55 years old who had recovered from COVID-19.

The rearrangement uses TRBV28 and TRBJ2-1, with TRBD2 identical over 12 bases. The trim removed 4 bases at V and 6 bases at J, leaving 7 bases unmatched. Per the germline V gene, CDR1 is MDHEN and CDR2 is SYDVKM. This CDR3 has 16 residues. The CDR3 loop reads CASSSMTSGSVNEQFF. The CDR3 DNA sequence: TGTGCCAGCAGTTCCATGACTAGCGGGAGCGTCAATGAGCAGTTCTTC. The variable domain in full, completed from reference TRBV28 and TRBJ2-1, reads DVKVTQSSRYLVKRTGEKVFLECVQDMDHENMFWYRQDPGLGLRLIYFSYDVKMKEKGDIPEGYSVSREKKERFSLILESASTNQTSMYLCASSSMTSGSVNEQFFGPGTRLTVL.

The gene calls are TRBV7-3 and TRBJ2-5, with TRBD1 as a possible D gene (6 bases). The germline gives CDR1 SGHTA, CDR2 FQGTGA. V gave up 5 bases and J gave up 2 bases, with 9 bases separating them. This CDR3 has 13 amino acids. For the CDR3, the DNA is TGTGCCAGCAGCAATACAGGGCAAGAGACCCAGTACTTC. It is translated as CASSNTGQETQYF.

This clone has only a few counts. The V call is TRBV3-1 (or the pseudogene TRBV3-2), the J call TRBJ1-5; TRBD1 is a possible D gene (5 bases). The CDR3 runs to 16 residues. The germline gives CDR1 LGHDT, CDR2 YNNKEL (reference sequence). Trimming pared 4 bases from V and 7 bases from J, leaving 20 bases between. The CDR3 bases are TGTGCCAGCAGCCGCGGGACCGCTGGGTCCAACCAGCCCCAGCATTTT. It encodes CASSRGTAGSNQPQHF.

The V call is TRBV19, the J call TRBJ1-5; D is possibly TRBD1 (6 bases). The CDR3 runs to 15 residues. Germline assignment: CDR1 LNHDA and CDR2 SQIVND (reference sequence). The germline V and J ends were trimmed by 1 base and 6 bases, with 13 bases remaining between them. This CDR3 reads CASSIGRGAGQPQHF. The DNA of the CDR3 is TGTGCCAGTAGTATAGGCCGGGGGGCCGGTCAGCCCCAGCATTTT.

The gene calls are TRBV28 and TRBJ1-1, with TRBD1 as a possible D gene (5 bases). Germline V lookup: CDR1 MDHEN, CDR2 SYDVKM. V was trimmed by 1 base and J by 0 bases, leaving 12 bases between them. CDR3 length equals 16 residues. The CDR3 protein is CASSLFQGALNTEAFF. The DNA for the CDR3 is TGTGCCAGCAGTTTATTCCAGGGCGCTTTGAACACTGAAGCTTTCTTT.

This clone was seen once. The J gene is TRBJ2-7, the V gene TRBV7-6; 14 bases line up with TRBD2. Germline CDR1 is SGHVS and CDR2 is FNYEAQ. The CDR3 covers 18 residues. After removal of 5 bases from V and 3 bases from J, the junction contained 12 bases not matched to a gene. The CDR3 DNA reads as TGTGCCAGCAGCACCGGACTAGCGGGGGGATCAGAAGGCTACGAGCAGTACTTC. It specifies CASSTGLAGGSEGYEQYF.

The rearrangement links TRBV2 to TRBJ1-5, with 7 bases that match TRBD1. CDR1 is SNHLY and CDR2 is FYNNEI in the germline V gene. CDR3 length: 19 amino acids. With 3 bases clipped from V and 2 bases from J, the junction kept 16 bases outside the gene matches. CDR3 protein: CASSDLGRRTGRGNQPQHF. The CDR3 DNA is TGTGCCAGCAGTGATCTAGGAAGAAGGACAGGTAGGGGCAATCAGCCCCAGCATTTT. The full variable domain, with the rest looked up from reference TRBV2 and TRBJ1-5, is EPEVTQTPSHQVTQMGQEVILRCVPISNHLYFYWYRQILGQKVEFLVSFYNNEISEKSEIFDDQFSVERPDGSNFTLKIRSTKLEDSAMYFCASSDLGRRTGRGNQPQHFGDGTRLSIL.

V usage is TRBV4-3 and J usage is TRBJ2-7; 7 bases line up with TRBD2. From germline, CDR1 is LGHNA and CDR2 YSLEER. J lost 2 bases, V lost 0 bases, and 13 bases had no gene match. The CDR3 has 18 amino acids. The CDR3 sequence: CASSQDRLAAGLTYEQYF. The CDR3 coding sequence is TGCGCCAGCAGCCAAGACCGCCTGGCAGCGGGGCTCACCTACGAGCAGTACTTC.

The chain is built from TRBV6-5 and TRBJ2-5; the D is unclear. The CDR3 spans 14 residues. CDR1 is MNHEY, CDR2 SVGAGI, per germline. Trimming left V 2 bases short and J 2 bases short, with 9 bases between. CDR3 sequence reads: CASSYIQKQETQYF. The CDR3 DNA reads TGTGCCAGCAGTTACATCCAGAAACAAGAGACCCAGTACTTC.

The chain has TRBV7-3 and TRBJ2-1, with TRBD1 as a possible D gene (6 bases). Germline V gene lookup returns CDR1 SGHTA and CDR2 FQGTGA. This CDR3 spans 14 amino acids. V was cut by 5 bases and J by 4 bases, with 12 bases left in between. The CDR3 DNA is TGTGCCAGCAGCCCGGAACAGGGATACAATGAGCAGTTCTTC. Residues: CASSPEQGYNEQFF.

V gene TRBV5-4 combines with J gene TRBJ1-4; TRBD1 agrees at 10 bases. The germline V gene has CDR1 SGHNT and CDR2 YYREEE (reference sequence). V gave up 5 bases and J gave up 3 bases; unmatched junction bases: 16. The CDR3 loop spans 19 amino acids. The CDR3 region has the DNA TGTGCCAGCAGTAAAAACACCCGGGACAGGGGTAGTGCTAATGAAAAACTGTTTTTT. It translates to CASSKNTRDRGSANEKLFF. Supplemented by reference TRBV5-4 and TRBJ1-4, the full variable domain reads ETGVTQSPTHLIKTRGQQVTLRCSSQSGHNTVSWYQQALGQGPQFIFQYYREEENGRGNFPPRFSGLQFPNYSSELNVNALELDDSALYLCASSKNTRDRGSANEKLFFGSGTQLSVL.